One and the same sample provided the 29 T cell receptor beta chains below, sequenced in a study of shared clonotypes between healthy human individuals. Naive CD8 cells were CD45RO-negative, positively selected for CCR7, excluding terminally differentiated effector memory CD45RA+ cells. Produced via immunoSEQ multiplex PCR; TCRdb's table is partial and in-frame only. The sample includes about 2.1 million clones, approximately 92% of them seen just once. The source material was naive CD8+ T cells from PBMCs. The receptor set was obtained from a man aged 18 to 30 in good health. Some clones in this sample may be carry-over from other donors' samples.

This chain uses TRBV11-2 with TRBJ2-5; 7 nucleotides agree with TRBD2. Germline V gene sequence: CDR1 SGHAT, CDR2 FQNNGV. The V gene end was trimmed by 6 bases and the J gene end by 4 bases; junction bases not matched to a gene: 20. The CDR3 length is 18 residues. The CDR3 loop is CASSSIIAGARRGETQYF. DNA for the CDR3: TGTGCCAGCAGTTCTATCATCGCGGGAGCCAGGAGAGGAGAGACCCAGTACTTC. The whole variable domain, remainder taken from reference TRBV11-2 and TRBJ2-5, is EAGVAQSPRYKIIEKRQSVAFWCNPISGHATLYWYQQILGQGPKLLIQFQNNGVVDDSQLPKDRFSAERLKGVDSTLKIQPAKLEDSAVYLCASSSIIAGARRGETQYFGPGTRLLVL.

This clone showed up just once. This sequence joins TRBV4-1 and TRBJ2-6; the D is unclear. Germline CDR1 MGHRA, CDR2 YSYEKL. CDR3 length: 14 residues. The V and J ends lost 5 bases and 4 bases respectively, with 9 bases between them. The CDR3 here is CASSIGPGANVLTF. CDR3 DNA: TGCGCCAGCAGCATAGGTCCCGGGGCCAACGTCCTGACTTTC.

The count of this clone is one. Distinct nucleotide sequences in the sample also encode this CDR3. The CDR3 DNA reads as TGTGCCAGCAGTTTAGGCGCAGGGGCCTACGAGCAGTACTTC. Its protein is CASSLGAGAYEQYF. The chain uses TRBV27 and TRBJ2-7; maybe TRBD1 (6 bases). Germline V CDR1 and CDR2: MNHEY, SMNVEV (reference sequence). V was trimmed by 2 bases and J by 2 bases, leaving 10 bases between them. The CDR3 has 14 amino acids.

The chain combines TRBV27 with TRBJ2-5; D may be TRBD1 (5 bases). Between the trimmed V and J ends, which lost 2 bases and 5 bases, there was a span of 12 bases. In germline, CDR1 is MNHEY, CDR2 SMNVEV (reference sequence). The CDR3 has 14 amino acids. Here the CDR3 DNA reads TGTGCCAGCAGTTTAGAAGGCCCAGGGGAGACCCAGTACTTC. It translates to CASSLEGPGETQYF.

The rearrangement links TRBV28 to TRBJ2-7; possible D gene TRBD1, 5 bases. CDR3 size: 14 residues. Germline CDR1 and CDR2: MDHEN and SYDVKM. Trimming left V 6 bases short and J 0 bases short, with 12 bases between. The CDR3 sequence is CASSPVQASYEQYF. CDR3 DNA sequence: TGTGCCAGCAGCCCAGTACAGGCCTCCTACGAGCAGTACTTC.

J is TRBJ1-5 and V is TRBV12-2; whether TRBD1, the table's D call, matches the DNA was not checked. TRBV12-2 is shown as a pseudogene. The CDR3 runs to 16 residues. The CDR3 DNA follows: TGTGCAAGTCGCTCCGTGGTCAGGGTGGGAAATCAGCCCCAGCATTTT. Its translation: CASRSVVRVGNQPQHF.

The chain has TRBV4-1 and TRBJ1-3; TRBD1 matches at 7 bases. V dropped 2 bases and J dropped 4; count of bases not matched to a gene: 17. Germline CDR1 is MGHRA and CDR2 is YSYEKL. This CDR3 is built from 19 residues. The CDR3 nucleotides are TGCGCCAGCAGCCAAACCGGGACAGTTTCCCCCAGCTTCGGAAACACCATATATTTT. This codes for CASSQTGTVSPSFGNTIYF.

This clone was seen a single time. The rearrangement uses TRBV15 and TRBJ2-5, with a weak D call TRBD1 (5 bases). This CDR3 contains 14 residues. V dropped 0 bases and J dropped 0 bases, with 5 bases sitting between them. CDR1 is LNHNV, CDR2 YYDKDF, per germline (reference sequence). The CDR3 DNA sequence: TGTGCCACCAGCAGAGAACAGGACCAAGAGACCCAGTACTTC. It specifies CATSREQDQETQYF.

CDR3 region: CASANTENTEAFF. The CDR3, as DNA: TGCGCCAGCGCAAATACAGAGAACACTGAAGCTTTCTTT. V gene TRBV5-1 combines with J gene TRBJ1-1; D gene unclear. CDR1 and CDR2 (germline): SGHRS, YFSETQ. Trimming took 7 bases from V and 1 from J, leaving 11 bases between them. This CDR3 is built from 13 residues. Together with reference TRBV5-1 and TRBJ1-1, the CDR3 gives the full variable domain: KAGVTQTPRYLIKTRGQQVTLSCSPISGHRSVSWYQQTPGQGLQFLFEYFSETQRNKGNFPGRFSGRQFSNSRSEMNVSTLELGDSALYLCASANTENTEAFFGQGTRLTVV.

V gene TRBV4-3 combines with J gene TRBJ2-3; the D gene is possibly TRBD2 (5 bases). V dropped 5 bases and J dropped 3 bases, with 12 bases sitting between them. This CDR3 comprises 14 residues. CDR1 and CDR2 from the germline V gene are LGHNA and YSLEER. The chain's CDR3 is CASSRKGGTDTQYF. The DNA of the CDR3 is TGCGCCAGCAGCAGGAAGGGCGGGACAGATACGCAGTATTTT.

This clone was recorded once. The J gene is TRBJ1-1, the V gene TRBV5-4, with 9 bases fitting TRBD1. CDR1 and CDR2 (germline): SGHNT, YYREEE (reference sequence). The trim removed 2 bases at V and 5 bases at J, leaving 4 bases unmatched. The CDR3 runs to 14 residues. CDR3 nucleotide sequence: TGTGCCAGCAGCTTTACAGGGGGCGCGACTGAAGCTTTCTTT. This codes for CASSFTGGATEAFF.

This clone came up once. The chain couples TRBV27 to TRBJ2-2; TRBD1 matches at 10 bases. Germline loops: CDR1 MNHEY, CDR2 SMNVEV (reference sequence). Trimming cost V 5 bases and J 3 bases; bases outside gene matches: 9. This CDR3 is built from 17 residues. This chain's CDR3 is CASSTTAGTGDTGELFF. CDR3 coding DNA: TGTGCCAGCAGTACGACAGCCGGGACAGGGGACACCGGGGAGCTGTTTTTT.

The rearrangement links TRBV2 to TRBJ2-1, with TRBD2 as a possible D gene (5 bases). The V gene lost 6 bases and the J gene lost 8 bases, with 20 bases spanning the gap. The CDR3 spans 15 residues. Germline V gene data show CDR1 as SNHLY and CDR2 as FYNNEI. In DNA form, the CDR3 reads TGTGCCAGCAGCGTCGGGATTCCCGCGGTCGATGAGCAGTTCTTC. It translates to CASSVGIPAVDEQFF.

This chain links TRBV9 with TRBJ1-2; 9 bases are shared with TRBD1. V lost 2 bases, J lost 1 base, and 6 bases stayed unmatched. The CDR3 sequence is 16 residues long. Looked up from germline, CDR1 is SGDLS and CDR2 is YYNGEE. The chain's CDR3 is CASSVDRTGDNYGYTF. Written as DNA, the CDR3 is TGTGCCAGCAGCGTTGACCGGACAGGGGATAACTATGGCTACACCTTC.

This clone was detected once. Other DNA sequences in the sample encode the same CDR3. The genes are TRBV27 and TRBJ1-1; weak D call: TRBD1 (6 bases). The CDR3 length is 15 residues. Germline-derived CDR1 and CDR2 are MNHEY and SMNVEV (reference sequence). The V end was cut by 0 bases, the J end by 1 base, with 9 bases between. The CDR3 sequence is CASSLSAGANTEAFF. DNA for the CDR3: TGTGCCAGCAGTTTATCTGCGGGGGCGAACACTGAAGCTTTCTTT.

CDR3 sequence: CASSWTSGRSDTQYF. CDR3 sequence (DNA): TGTGCCAGCAGCTGGACTAGCGGGAGATCAGATACGCAGTATTTT. V gene TRBV5-4 combines with J gene TRBJ2-3; the match to TRBD2 covers 13 bases. The germline V gene has CDR1 SGHNT and CDR2 YYREEE (reference sequence). Unmatched junction bases numbered 2, after V lost 3 bases and J lost 4 bases. CDR3 length equals 15 residues. The full variable domain, completed using reference TRBV5-4 and TRBJ2-3, is ETGVTQSPTHLIKTRGQQVTLRCSSQSGHNTVSWYQQALGQGPQFIFQYYREEENGRGNFPPRFSGLQFPNYSSELNVNALELDDSALYLCASSWTSGRSDTQYFGPGTRLTVL.

Note on this clone: The same CDR3 is also encoded by other DNA sequences in this sample. This chain links TRBV4-2 with TRBJ2-5; D perhaps matches TRBD2 (6 bases). CDR1 and CDR2 from the germline V gene are LGHNA and YNFKEQ. Trimming pared 3 bases from V and 2 bases from J, leaving 10 bases between. The CDR3 has 14 residues. The CDR3 DNA is TGTGCCAGCAGCCAGGCCGGGAGTCAAGAGACCCAGTACTTC. Its protein product is CASSQAGSQETQYF.

The chain has TRBV27 and TRBJ1-1, with 7 bases matching TRBD1. The length of the CDR3 is 14 residues. The germline CDR1 and CDR2 sequences are MNHEY and SMNVEV (reference sequence). The ends lost 6 bases at V and 5 bases at J; junction bases unmatched: 9. The CDR3: CASRFTGAGTEAFF. CDR3 DNA: TGTGCCAGCAGATTTACAGGGGCGGGGACTGAAGCTTTCTTT.

The rearrangement joins TRBV28 to TRBJ2-7, with TRBD1 matching 7 bases. The V gene's germline CDR1 is MDHEN and CDR2 SYDVKM. The CDR3 is made up of 15 amino acids. The ends lost 6 bases at V and 5 bases at J; junction bases unmatched: 13. As DNA, the CDR3 is TGTGCCAGCAGACACCCCTCAGGGGGAGATCACGAGCAGTACTTC. Its protein is CASRHPSGGDHEQYF.

The J gene is TRBJ2-7, the V gene TRBV11-2; 9 bases line up with TRBD2. J lost 4 bases, V lost 4 bases, and 8 bases had no gene match. Germline-derived CDR1 and CDR2 are SGHAT and FQNNGV. The length of the CDR3 is 15 residues. In DNA, the CDR3 is TGTGCCAGCAGCTCCTTAGCGGGAGTCGTTTACGAGCAGTACTTC. It translates to CASSSLAGVVYEQYF.

As concerns this clone: This specimen includes other DNA sequences encoding the same CDR3. The chain employs TRBV28 and TRBJ1-1; perhaps TRBD1 as D (5 bases). This CDR3 is 15 amino acids long. CDR1 is MDHEN and CDR2 is SYDVKM in the germline V gene. V gave up 3 bases and J gave up 2 bases, with 13 bases separating them. The CDR3 loop is CASSFPGTGNTEAFF. The CDR3 DNA sequence: TGTGCCAGCAGTTTTCCCGGGACCGGAAACACTGAAGCTTTCTTT. Filled out from reference TRBV28 and TRBJ1-1, the complete variable domain reads DVKVTQSSRYLVKRTGEKVFLECVQDMDHENMFWYRQDPGLGLRLIYFSYDVKMKEKGDIPEGYSVSREKKERFSLILESASTNQTSMYLCASSFPGTGNTEAFFGQGTRLTVV.

V usage is TRBV4-2 and J usage is TRBJ2-7; maybe TRBD1 (6 bases). Trimming pared 3 bases from V and 5 bases from J, leaving 17 bases between. Germline-derived CDR1 and CDR2 are LGHNA and YNFKEQ. The CDR3 loop spans 15 amino acids. In nucleotides, the CDR3 is TGTGCCAGCAGCCAGCCTACAGGGTCCCGGGACGAGCAGTACTTC. Protein product: CASSQPTGSRDEQYF.

This clone appeared once. The chain employs TRBV27 and TRBJ1-2, with D possibly being TRBD1 (5 bases). Germline-derived CDR1 and CDR2 are MNHEY and SMNVEV (reference sequence). Trimming cost V 7 bases and J 4 bases, with 25 bases left between them. The CDR3 spans 17 residues. CDR3 DNA: TGTGCCAGCACCTTTTCTGTGGGGGAGGGAAGAGGCTATGGCTACACCTTC. Encoded protein: CASTFSVGEGRGYGYTF.

The CDR3 DNA sequence: TGTGCCAGCAGGAGAACAGGGGGTCTGTTCTTC. It yields the protein CASRRTGGLFF. This chain connects TRBV2 to TRBJ2-1; 8 nucleotides agree with TRBD1. CDR3 size: 11 residues. Germline V gene sequence: CDR1 SNHLY, CDR2 FYNNEI. V shed 6 bases, J shed 15 bases, and the junction held 7 bases outside the gene matches.

V gene TRBV4-3 combines with J gene TRBJ2-4; weak D call: TRBD2 (6 bases). The CDR3 is made up of 15 amino acids. Germline V lookup: CDR1 LGHNA, CDR2 YSLEER. V was trimmed by 1 base and J by 8 bases, leaving 15 bases between them. The CDR3 loop reads CASSQGPGRRDIQYF. The CDR3 DNA reads as TGCGCCAGCAGCCAAGGCCCAGGGCGGAGGGACATTCAGTACTTC.

The V and J genes are TRBV11-2 and TRBJ2-1; D not certain. Germline values: CDR1 SGHAT, CDR2 FQNNGV. The CDR3 is 16 amino acids. Trimming took 0 bases from V and 2 from J, leaving 11 bases between them. CDR3 in amino acids: CASSLDLEPPYNEQFF. The DNA for the CDR3 is TGTGCCAGCAGCTTAGATCTAGAACCCCCCTACAATGAGCAGTTCTTC.

The rearrangement links TRBV11-2 to TRBJ2-1; TRBD2 might be the D (6 bases). Trimming left V 2 bases short and J 0 bases short, with 11 bases between. The CDR3 has 16 residues. Germline loops: CDR1 SGHAT, CDR2 FQNNGV. The CDR3 DNA follows: TGTGCCAGCAGCTTACGGGGACTGAGCTCCTACAATGAGCAGTTCTTC. Translation gives CASSLRGLSSYNEQFF. The variable domain in full, completed from reference TRBV11-2 and TRBJ2-1, reads EAGVAQSPRYKIIEKRQSVAFWCNPISGHATLYWYQQILGQGPKLLIQFQNNGVVDDSQLPKDRFSAERLKGVDSTLKIQPAKLEDSAVYLCASSLRGLSSYNEQFFGPGTRLTVL.

This clone was counted only a few times. V gene TRBV29-1 combines with J gene TRBJ1-1, with D tentatively TRBD1 (5 bases). Germline V gene lookup returns CDR1 SQVTM and CDR2 ANQGSEA. The CDR3 extends over 11 amino acids. The V and J ends lost 7 bases and 7 bases respectively, with 13 bases between them. The CDR3 DNA is TGCAGCGCCTCGGCTGACAGTGAAGCTTTCTTT. Translated: CSASADSEAFF. Complete variable domain (other parts from reference TRBV29-1 and TRBJ1-1): SAVISQKPSRDICQRGTSLTIQCQVDSQVTMMFWYRQQPGQSLTLIATANQGSEATYESGFVIDKFPISRPNLTFSTLTVSNMSPEDSSIYLCSASADSEAFFGQGTRLTVV.

The rearrangement joins TRBV28 to TRBJ2-2, with D perhaps being TRBD1 or TRBD2 (5 bases each). This CDR3 comprises 15 residues. CDR1 is MDHEN and CDR2 is SYDVKM in the germline V gene. The V gene lost 8 bases and the J gene lost 3 bases, with 16 bases spanning the gap. CDR3: CASRWRGVYTGELFF. The CDR3 DNA reads TGTGCCAGCCGTTGGAGAGGGGTTTACACCGGGGAGCTGTTTTTT. Combining the CDR3 with reference TRBV28 and TRBJ2-2 gives the whole variable domain DVKVTQSSRYLVKRTGEKVFLECVQDMDHENMFWYRQDPGLGLRLIYFSYDVKMKEKGDIPEGYSVSREKKERFSLILESASTNQTSMYLCASRWRGVYTGELFFGEGSRLTVL.